The 10 T cell receptor beta chains below come from one sample, sequenced in a study of blood T cell repertoires in COVID-19. Generated by immunoSEQ multiplex PCR, the TCRdb table keeps only in-frame clones and is missing some. There are 110,000 to 150,000 clones in the sample; 60% to 85% occur only once, and around 2.1% lies in the top ten. The sample was peripheral blood. These receptors came from a woman between 55 and 75 years old with acute or convalescent COVID-19.

V gene TRBV12-3 or TRBV12-4 combines with J gene TRBJ2-5; D not resolved. V lost 3 bases to trimming and J lost 5 bases, with 10 bases between them. This CDR3 is built from 13 residues. The CDR3 nucleotides read TGTGCCAGCAGTTTCGGAACTAAGGAGACCCAGTACTTC. It encodes CASSFGTKETQYF.

The V and J genes are TRBV6-2 or TRBV6-3 and TRBJ1-3, with a possible D match to TRBD1 (5 bases). Germline CDR1 is MNHEY and CDR2 is SVGEGT. This CDR3 has 14 amino acids. The germline V and J ends were trimmed by 6 bases and 4 bases, with 13 bases remaining between them. The CDR3 loop is CASSEQGPGNTIYF. The DNA for the CDR3 is TGTGCCAGCAGCGAGCAGGGTCCCGGAAACACCATATATTTT.

V usage is TRBV4-2 and J usage is TRBJ2-7, with D possibly being TRBD1 (5 bases). The CDR3 totals 16 residues. V lost 0 bases and J lost 3, with 15 bases in between. The germline gives CDR1 LGHNA, CDR2 YNFKEQ. CDR3 sequence reads: CASSQELRAVNYEQYF. The CDR3, as DNA: TGTGCCAGCAGCCAAGAACTCAGGGCCGTTAACTACGAGCAGTACTTC.

This clone was seen a single time. The gene calls are TRBV28 and TRBJ1-2; D might be TRBD1 (5 bases). The V end was cut by 4 bases, the J end by 3 bases, with 24 bases between. Looked up from germline, CDR1 is MDHEN and CDR2 is SYDVKM. The CDR3 contains 18 residues. The CDR3 DNA is TGTGCCAGCAGTTCCGATGACAGAGTATGGAAGGGTTACTATGGCTACACCTTC. Encoded protein: CASSSDDRVWKGYYGYTF.

The chain uses TRBV6-5 and TRBJ2-7; 7 nucleotides agree with TRBD2. V trimming: 2 bases; J trimming: 0 bases; junction bases outside the gene matches: 4. Germline lookup yields CDR1 MNHEY and CDR2 SVGAGI. This CDR3 has 15 amino acids. CDR3 DNA sequence: TGTGCCAGCAGTTACCAAGCGGGGATCTCCTACGAGCAGTACTTC. Protein product: CASSYQAGISYEQYF.

The chain recombines TRBV28 with TRBJ2-1, with D hard to call. The germline V gene encodes CDR1 MDHEN and CDR2 SYDVKM. There are 11 residues in the CDR3. V gave up 5 bases and J gave up 3 bases, with 2 bases separating them. In DNA, the CDR3 is TGTGCCAGCAGTCTCTACAATGAGCAGTTCTTC. It translates to CASSLYNEQFF.

This clone has just a few counts. This chain joins TRBV5-1 and TRBJ1-1, with 9 bases that match TRBD1. Germline-derived CDR1 and CDR2 are SGHRS and YFSETQ. This CDR3 is 16 amino acids long. Unmatched junction bases numbered 4, after V lost 1 base and J lost 0 bases. The CDR3 sequence is CASSLRDRVMNTEAFF. Here the CDR3 DNA reads TGCGCCAGCAGCTTGAGGGACAGGGTTATGAACACTGAAGCTTTCTTT.

The rearrangement uses TRBV11-3 and TRBJ2-1; the match to TRBD2 covers 7 bases. Germline values: CDR1 SGHNT, CDR2 YENEEA. The CDR3 runs to 15 residues. V dropped 3 bases and J dropped 9; count of bases not matched to a gene: 11. This CDR3 reads CASSFGSGGRGEQFF. CDR3 nucleotides: TGTGCCAGCAGCTTTGGTTCGGGAGGAAGGGGTGAGCAGTTCTTC.

The J gene is TRBJ2-7, the V gene TRBV2, with D perhaps matching TRBD2 (6 bases). Deletions cut 7 bases from V and 4 bases from J, with 11 bases between. The CDR3 runs 12 residues. Germline values: CDR1 SNHLY, CDR2 FYNNEI. The CDR3: CASTLGSYEQYF. CDR3 bases: TGTGCCAGCACCCTCGGGAGTTACGAGCAGTACTTC.

The genes are TRBV19 and TRBJ1-6; 8 nucleotides agree with TRBD1. Germline CDR1 and CDR2: LNHDA and SQIVND (reference sequence). This CDR3 has 15 residues. Trimming removed 3 bases from V and 6 bases from J; junction bases left unmatched: 4. As DNA, the CDR3 is TGTGCCAGTAGTATGTCGACAGGGGTTAATTCACCCCTCCACTTT. Protein: CASSMSTGVNSPLHF. Filled out from reference TRBV19 and TRBJ1-6, the complete variable domain reads DGGITQSPKYLFRKEGQNVTLSCEQNLNHDAMYWYRQDPGQGLRLIYYSQIVNDFQKGDIAEGYSVSREKKESFPLTVTSAQKNPTAFYLCASSMSTGVNSPLHFGNGTRLTVT.